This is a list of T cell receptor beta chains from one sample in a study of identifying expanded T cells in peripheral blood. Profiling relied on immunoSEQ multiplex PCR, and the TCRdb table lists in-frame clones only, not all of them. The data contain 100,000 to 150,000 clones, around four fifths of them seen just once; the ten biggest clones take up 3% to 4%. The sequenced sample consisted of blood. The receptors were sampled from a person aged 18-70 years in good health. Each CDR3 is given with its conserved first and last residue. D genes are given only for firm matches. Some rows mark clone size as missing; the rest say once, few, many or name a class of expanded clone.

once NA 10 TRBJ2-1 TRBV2 TGTGCCAGCAGTGACCCCACCCAGTTCTTC CASSDPTQFF
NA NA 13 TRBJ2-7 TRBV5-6 TGTGCCAGCAGCTTGAGGGGTCTAGGAGAGCAGTACTTC CASSLRGLGEQYF
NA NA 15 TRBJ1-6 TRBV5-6 TGTGCCAGCAGCTTGAAGCTTTCGGGGCCCGGGCCCCTCCACTTT CASSLKLSGPGPLHF
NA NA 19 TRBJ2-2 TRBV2 TGTGCCAGCACCCCCCTTCAGGGATACTTAGGAGAGAACACCGGGGAGCTGTTTTTT CASTPLQGYLGENTGELFF
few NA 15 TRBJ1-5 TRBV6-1 TGTGCCAGCAGCGGTTTGACAGATAGCAATCAGCCCCAGCATTTT CASSGLTDSNQPQHF
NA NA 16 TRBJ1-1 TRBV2 TGTGCCAGCAGGCCAAGACAGGAGTGGGAGGGCACTGAAGCTTTCTTT CASRPRQEWEGTEAFF
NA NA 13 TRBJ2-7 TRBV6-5 TGTGCCAGCAGTTTCGCCAGGGTCTACGAGCAGTACTTC CASSFARVYEQYF
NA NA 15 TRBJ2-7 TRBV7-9 TGTGCCAGCAGCCACCCGGCGGACTTGCCCTACGAGCAGTACTTC CASSHPADLPYEQYF
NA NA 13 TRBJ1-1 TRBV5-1 TGCGCCAGCAGCAGCGGACTGAACACTGAAGCTTTCTTT CASSSGLNTEAFF
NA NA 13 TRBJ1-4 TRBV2 TGTGCCAGCAGGTGGACCGTAAATGAAAAACTGTTTTTT CASRWTVNEKLFF
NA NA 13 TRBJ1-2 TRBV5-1 TGCGCCAGCAGTTCCGACCGCGCCTATGGCTACACCTTC CASSSDRAYGYTF
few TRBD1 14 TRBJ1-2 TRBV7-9 TGTGCCAGCAGCTTAGGGAACAGGGGCTATGGCTACACCTTC CASSLGNRGYGYTF
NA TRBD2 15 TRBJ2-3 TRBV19 TGTGCCAGTAGGGCTAGAGCGGGGGTCACAGATACGCAGTATTTT CASRARAGVTDTQYF
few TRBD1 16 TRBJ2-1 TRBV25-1 TGTGCCAGCAGTGAATCGGGGACAGGGGTTTACAATGAGCAGTTCTTC CASSESGTGVYNEQFF
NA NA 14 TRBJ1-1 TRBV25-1 TGTGCCAGCAGTGAGACATTCCCGAACACTGAAGCTTTCTTT CASSETFPNTEAFF
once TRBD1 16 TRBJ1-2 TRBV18 TGTGCCAGCTCACCACCATCCGAACAGGGGGCTGGAGGCTACACCTTC CASSPPSEQGAGGYTF
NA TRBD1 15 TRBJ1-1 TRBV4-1 TGCGCCAGCAGCCAGGTACAGGGGACGAACACTGAAGCTTTCTTT CASSQVQGTNTEAFF
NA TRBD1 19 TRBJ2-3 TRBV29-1 TGCAGCGTTGATCGACGACCGGGAACAGGGGGCCGTAGCACAGATACGCAGTATTTT CSVDRRPGTGGRSTDTQYF
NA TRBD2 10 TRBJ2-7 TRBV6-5 TGTGCCGCGGGGGGACTGGAGCAGTACTTC CAAGGLEQYF
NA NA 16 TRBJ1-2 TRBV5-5 TGTGCCAGCAGCTCTAACGCAGGGGTGTGGGTCTATGGCTACACCTTC CASSSNAGVWVYGYTF
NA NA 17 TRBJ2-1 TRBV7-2 TGTGCCAGCAGCTTACAAGGTGTTGTCAGCCCAGGCAATGAGCAGTTCTTC CASSLQGVVSPGNEQFF
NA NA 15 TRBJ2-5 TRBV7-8 TGTGCCAGCAGCTTTGGGGGGCTGGTTGGAGAGACCCAGTACTTC CASSFGGLVGETQYF
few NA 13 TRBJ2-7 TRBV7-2 TGTGCCAGCAGCCTCCCCAGCCGTTTAGAGCAGTACTTC CASSLPSRLEQYF
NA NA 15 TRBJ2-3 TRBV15 TGTGCCACCAGCCCCGAAGGGCCTAGGCGAGATACGCAGTATTTT CATSPEGPRRDTQYF
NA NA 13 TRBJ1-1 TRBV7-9 TGTGCCAGCAGCTTAGAGGCAGGGACTGAAGCTTTCTTT CASSLEAGTEAFF
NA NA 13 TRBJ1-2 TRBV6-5 TGTGCCAGCAGTTCCCCGGGTCACTATGGCTACACCTTC CASSSPGHYGYTF
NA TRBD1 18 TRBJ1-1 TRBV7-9 TGTGCCAGCAGCTCCGACCGGCTTCCAACCGGGACAGGGATTGAAGCTTTCTTT CASSSDRLPTGTGIEAFF
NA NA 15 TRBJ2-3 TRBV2 TGTGCCAGCAGTGAGGAGGAAACCCTTGCAGATACGCAGTATTTT CASSEEETLADTQYF
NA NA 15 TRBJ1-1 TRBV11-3 TGTGCCAGCAGCTTAAGTAGATCACCCAACTCGGAAGCTTTCTTT CASSLSRSPNSEAFF
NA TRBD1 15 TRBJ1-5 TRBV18 TGTGCCAGCTCACCGACAGGGGATAGCAATCAGCCCCAGCATTTT CASSPTGDSNQPQHF
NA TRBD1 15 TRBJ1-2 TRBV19 TGTGCCAGTAGTATCCCCGGGACAGGGAACTATGGCTACACCTTC CASSIPGTGNYGYTF
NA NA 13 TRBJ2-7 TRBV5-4 TGTGCCAGCAGCCCAGACCCGACCTACGAGCAGTACTTC CASSPDPTYEQYF
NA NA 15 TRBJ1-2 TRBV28 TGTGCCAGCAGCCTTGGGACCGAGAATAACTATGGCTACACCTTC CASSLGTENNYGYTF
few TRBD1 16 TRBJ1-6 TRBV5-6 TGTGCCAGCAGCAGTGATGGGACAGCCACGCGATCACCCCTCCACTTT CASSSDGTATRSPLHF
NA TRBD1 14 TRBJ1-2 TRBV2 TGTGCCAGCAGTGGACGACAGGGGCCGGCCGGCTACACCTTC CASSGRQGPAGYTF
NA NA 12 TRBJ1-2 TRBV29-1 TGCAGCGTTGGGGATTGGGGCTATGGCTACACCTTC CSVGDWGYGYTF
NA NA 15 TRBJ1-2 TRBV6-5 TGTGCCAGCAGTTTTAGTAGAGCGAGGAACTATGGCTACACCTTC CASSFSRARNYGYTF
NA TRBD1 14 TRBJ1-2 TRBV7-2 TGTGCCAGCAGCCCGAATTATGACAGGGGCGGCTACACCTTC CASSPNYDRGGYTF
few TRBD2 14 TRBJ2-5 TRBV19 TGTGCCAGTATGGGGGGGAGCGCGGTCGAAACCCAGTACTTC CASMGGSAVETQYF
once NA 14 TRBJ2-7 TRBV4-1 TGCGCCAGCAGCCATACAGGTTTAGCCTACGAGCAGTACTTC CASSHTGLAYEQYF
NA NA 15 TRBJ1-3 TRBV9 TGTGCCAGCAGCGTAGGGGGGAGCTCTGGAAACACCATATATTTT CASSVGGSSGNTIYF
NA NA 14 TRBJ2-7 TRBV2 TGTGCCAGCAGTGAAAGGCAGAACTTTTACGAGCAGTACTTC CASSERQNFYEQYF